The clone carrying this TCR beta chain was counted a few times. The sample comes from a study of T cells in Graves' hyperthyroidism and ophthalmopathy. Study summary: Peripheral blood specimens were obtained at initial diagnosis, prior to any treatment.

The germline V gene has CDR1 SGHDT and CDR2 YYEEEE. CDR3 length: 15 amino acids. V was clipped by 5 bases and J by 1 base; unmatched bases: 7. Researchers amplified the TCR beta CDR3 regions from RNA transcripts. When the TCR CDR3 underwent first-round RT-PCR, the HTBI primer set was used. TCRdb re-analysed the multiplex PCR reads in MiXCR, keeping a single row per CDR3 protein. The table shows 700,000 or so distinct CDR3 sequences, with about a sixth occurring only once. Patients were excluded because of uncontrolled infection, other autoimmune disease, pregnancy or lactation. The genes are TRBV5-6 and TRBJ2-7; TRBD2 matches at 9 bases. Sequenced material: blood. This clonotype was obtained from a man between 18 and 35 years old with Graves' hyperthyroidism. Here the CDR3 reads CASSPGLARSYEQYF. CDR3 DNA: TGTGCCAGCAGTCCCGGACTAGCGAGATCCTACGAGCAGTACTTC. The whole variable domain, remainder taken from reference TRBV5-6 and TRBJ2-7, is DAGVTQSPTHLIKTRGQQVTLRCSPKSGHDTVSWYQQALGQGPQFIFQYYEEEERQRGNFPDRFSGHQFPNYSSELNVNALLLGDSALYLCASSPGLARSYEQYFGPGTRLTVT.